The count of the clone carrying this T cell receptor beta chain is one. This sample stems from a study of control samples from healthy donors and cancer patients. V was clipped by 10 bases and J by 5 bases, with 18 bases between them. The CDR3 is 13 residues long. Sequencing was performed with immunoSEQ multiplex PCR; in TCRdb, only in-frame clones are kept and a portion is missing. This table holds around 180,000 clones, around 94% found once. This sequence joins TRBV23-1 and TRBJ2-7; TRBD2 might be the D (5 bases). TRBV23-1 is labeled an ORF, and its function is uncertain. Sequencing was carried out using blood. The TCR comes from a woman aged 18-29 years in good health. Here the CDR3 DNA reads TGCGCCACCCGGCCGGGGTCAGTCAACGAGCAGTACTTC. Its translation: CATRPGSVNEQYF.